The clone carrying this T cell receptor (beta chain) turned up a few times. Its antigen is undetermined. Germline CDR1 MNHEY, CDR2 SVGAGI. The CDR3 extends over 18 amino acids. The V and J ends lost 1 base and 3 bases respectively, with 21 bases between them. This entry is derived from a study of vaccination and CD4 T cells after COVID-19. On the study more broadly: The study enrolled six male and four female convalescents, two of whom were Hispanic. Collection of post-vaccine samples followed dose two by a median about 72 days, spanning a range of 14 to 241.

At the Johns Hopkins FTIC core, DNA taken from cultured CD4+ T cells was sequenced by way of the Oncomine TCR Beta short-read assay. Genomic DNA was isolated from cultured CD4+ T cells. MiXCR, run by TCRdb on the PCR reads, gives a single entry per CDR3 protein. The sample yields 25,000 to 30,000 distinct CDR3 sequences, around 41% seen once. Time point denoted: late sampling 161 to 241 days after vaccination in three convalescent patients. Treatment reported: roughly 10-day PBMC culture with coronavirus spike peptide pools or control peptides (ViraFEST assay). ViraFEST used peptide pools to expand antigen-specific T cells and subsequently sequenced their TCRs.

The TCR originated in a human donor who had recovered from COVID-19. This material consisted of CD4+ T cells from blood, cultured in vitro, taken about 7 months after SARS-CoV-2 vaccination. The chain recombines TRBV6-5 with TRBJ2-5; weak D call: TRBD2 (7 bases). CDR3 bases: TGTGCCAGCAGTTACTACGGTCGGGGGGCAGGAACCGAAGAGACCCAGTACTTC. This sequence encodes CASSYYGRGAGTEETQYF.